The clone carrying this TCR beta chain turned up a few times. Its target is not known. Patients were excluded for uncontrolled infection, other autoimmune disease, pregnancy or lactation. Diagnostic decisions used clinical symptoms, serum thyroxine and TRAb, thyroid ultrasound and orbital computed tomography. Researchers amplified the TCR beta CDR3 regions from RNA transcripts. The primer set for the first-round RT-PCR of the TCR CDR3 was HTBI. One entry per CDR3 protein, called by TCRdb with MiXCR from the multiplex PCR reads. The data show roughly 630,000 distinct CDR3 sequences, 15% to 19% seen once. The data were obtained in a study of T cells in Graves' hyperthyroidism and ophthalmopathy. V lost 1 base to trimming and J lost 0 bases, with 7 bases between them. This CDR3 is built from 13 residues. Germline lookup yields CDR1 DFQATT and CDR2 SNEGSKA (reference sequence). Study-level results: Within blood appeared most thyroid clonotypes that had expanded above 0.001.

This rearrangement joins TRBV20-1 to TRBJ2-7; no firm D call. This receptor was identified in a woman aged 30 to 39 with Graves' hyperthyroidism. Sample: blood. This chain's CDR3 is CSARGPDSYEQYF. The CDR3 coding sequence is TGCAGTGCTAGAGGGCCCGACTCCTACGAGCAGTACTTC.